This TCR beta chain came from a study of read filtering for tumor transcriptome and immune sequencing. The library was built from approximately 400 ng RNA with molecular barcoded adaptors for alpha/delta and beta/gamma chains. TCRdb reprocessed the reads with MiXCR, giving one entry per CDR3 protein. The sample has 30,000 to 40,000 distinct CDR3 sequences, around 13% seen once; the top ten hold 18%. At least ten counts were recorded for this clonotype. V lost 0 bases and J 0 bases, leaving 15 bases between the germline ends. CDR3 size: 18 residues. Looked up from germline, CDR1 is PRHDT and CDR2 is FYEKMQ (reference sequence).

Sequenced material: a population of CD138-negative cells sorted from bone marrow. The TCR was taken from a donor over 35 with multiple myeloma. The rearrangement joins TRBV13 to TRBJ1-3; D is perhaps TRBD1 (5 bases). In DNA, the CDR3 is TGTGCCAGCAGCTTAGGCCTCACAGGCTTTTACTCTGGAAACACCATATATTTT. Protein: CASSLGLTGFYSGNTIYF.